Sequencing of this T cell receptor (beta chain) was carried out in a study of CD8+CD57+ T cells in acquired aplastic anemia. Across the whole study: Sorting CD4+ and CD8+ cells gave DNA averaging about 3.2 ug.

The sample holds many counts of this clonotype. Its antigen is currently unknown. The V gene lost 5 bases and the J gene lost 5 bases, with 12 bases spanning the gap. The CDR3 contains 13 residues. In germline, CDR1 is SGHTA, CDR2 FQGTGA. General study results and limits: Patients had around 30 CD8+ CDR3 sequences in common with controls (the shared set). Patients and controls had CD8+ Simpson's diversity values that were not significantly distinct.

TCR beta VDJ and CDR3 profiling used genomic DNA as template. Via MiXCR, TCRdb re-called the reads, giving one row per CDR3 protein. The sample consists of roughly 180,000 distinct CDR3 sequences, approximately 48% of them appearing once. Only patients with CD8+CD57+ cell expansion on flow cytometry were chosen for sequencing. All participating patients were living with severe acquired aplastic anemia. The sequence was collected from a human donor with aplastic anemia. Sequencing was carried out using sorted CD4+, CD8+, or CD8+CD57+ T cells (not recorded which) from PBMCs. V usage is TRBV7-3 and J usage is TRBJ1-1; D is possibly TRBD1 (5 bases). CDR3 amino acids: CASSPGGRTEAFF. DNA of the CDR3: TGTGCCAGCAGCCCTGGGGGTCGGACTGAAGCTTTCTTT.